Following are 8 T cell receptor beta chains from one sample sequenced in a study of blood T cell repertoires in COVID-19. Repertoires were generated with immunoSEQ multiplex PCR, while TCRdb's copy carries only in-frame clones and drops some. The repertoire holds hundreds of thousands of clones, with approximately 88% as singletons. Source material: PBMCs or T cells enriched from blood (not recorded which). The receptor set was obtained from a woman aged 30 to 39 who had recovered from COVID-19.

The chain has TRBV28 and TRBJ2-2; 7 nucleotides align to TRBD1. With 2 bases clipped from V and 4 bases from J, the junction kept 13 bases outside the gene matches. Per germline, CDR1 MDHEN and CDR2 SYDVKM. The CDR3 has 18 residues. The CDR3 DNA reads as TGTGCCAGCAGTTTACCTTACAGGGGATCGGTTCGCACCGGGGAGCTGTTTTTT. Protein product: CASSLPYRGSVRTGELFF.

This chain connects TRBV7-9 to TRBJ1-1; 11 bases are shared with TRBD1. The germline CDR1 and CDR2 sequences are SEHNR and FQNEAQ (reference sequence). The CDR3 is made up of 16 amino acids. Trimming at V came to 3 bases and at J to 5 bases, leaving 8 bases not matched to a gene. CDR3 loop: CASSFLPGDRGTEAFF. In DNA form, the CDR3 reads TGTGCCAGCAGCTTTTTACCTGGGGACAGGGGGACTGAAGCTTTCTTT.

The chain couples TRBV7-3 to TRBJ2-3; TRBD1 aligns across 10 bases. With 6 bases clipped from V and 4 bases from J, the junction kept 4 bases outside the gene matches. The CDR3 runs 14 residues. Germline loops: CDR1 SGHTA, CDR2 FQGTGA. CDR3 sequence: CASSRGTGADTQYF. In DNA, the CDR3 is TGTGCCAGCAGTCGAGGGACAGGGGCAGATACGCAGTATTTT.

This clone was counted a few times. In nucleotides, the CDR3 is TGTGCCAGCAGTCCCTTAGGGGTTCGGCAGCCCCAGCATTTT. Translated, it gives CASSPLGVRQPQHF. The chain carries TRBV28 and TRBJ1-5; a possible D gene is TRBD1 (5 bases). Trimming left V 5 bases short and J 7 bases short, with 15 bases between. This CDR3 comprises 14 residues. CDR1 MDHEN and CDR2 SYDVKM come from the germline V gene.

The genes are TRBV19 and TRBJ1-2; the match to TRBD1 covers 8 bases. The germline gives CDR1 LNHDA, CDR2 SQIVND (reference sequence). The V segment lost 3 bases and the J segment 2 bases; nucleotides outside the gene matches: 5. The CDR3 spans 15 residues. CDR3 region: CASSIRDRGNYGYTF. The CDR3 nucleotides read TGTGCCAGTAGTATCCGAGACAGGGGAAACTATGGCTACACCTTC.

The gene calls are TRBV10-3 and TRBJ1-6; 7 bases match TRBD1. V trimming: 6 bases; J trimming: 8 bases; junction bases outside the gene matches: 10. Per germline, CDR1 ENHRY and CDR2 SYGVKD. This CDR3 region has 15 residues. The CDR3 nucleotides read TGTGCCATCAGGGGGACAGAACCTTGGGATTCACCCCTCCACTTT. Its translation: CAIRGTEPWDSPLHF.

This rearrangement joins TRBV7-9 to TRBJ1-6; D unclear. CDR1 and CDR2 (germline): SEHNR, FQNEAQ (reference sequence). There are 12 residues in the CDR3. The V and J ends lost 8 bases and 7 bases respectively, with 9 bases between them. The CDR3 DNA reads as TGTGCCAGCGCCTTCGGGAATTCACCCCTCCACTTT. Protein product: CASAFGNSPLHF.

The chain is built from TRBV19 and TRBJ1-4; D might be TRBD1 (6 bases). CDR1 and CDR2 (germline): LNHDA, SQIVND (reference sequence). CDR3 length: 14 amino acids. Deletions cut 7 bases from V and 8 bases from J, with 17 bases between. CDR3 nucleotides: TGTGCCAGTAAACCCCGGGGGCGGGAGGAAAAACTGTTTTTT. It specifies CASKPRGREEKLFF.